The clone carrying this TCR beta chain occurred once. From germline, CDR1 is LGHNT and CDR2 FRNRAP. Germline trimming cut 3 bases from V and 2 bases from J; bases unmatched to any gene: 21. This CDR3 spans 21 amino acids. The table came from immunoSEQ multiplex PCR; TCRdb's copy has only in-frame clones and leaves some out. The sample lists about 21,000 clones; more than 65% were seen once. This sample is drawn from a study of OX40 agonist ivuxolimab in advanced cancers. This sequence originates from an adult with an advanced solid tumor such as melanoma, head and neck, liver or kidney cancer. The chain carries TRBV12-5 and TRBJ2-3, with TRBD2 matching 9 bases. This specimen was CD4+ or CD8+ T cells sorted from blood, taken in a trial of the OX40 agonist ivuxolimab. Here the CDR3 reads CASGFSPERGVPRRVTDTQYF. DNA for the CDR3: TGTGCTAGTGGTTTCTCCCCAGAGCGGGGGGTCCCCCGGCGAGTCACAGATACGCAGTATTTT.